The clone carrying this T cell receptor (beta chain) occurred once. This PCR relied on a set of 60 Vbeta primers and 13 Jbeta primers. Clones were sequenced by immunoSEQ multiplex PCR, and TCRdb holds only the in-frame ones, with some missing. The sample has around 150,000 clones; roughly 80% are singletons. The data originate from a study of cytomegalovirus exposure and HLA in healthy donors. This clonotype was sampled from a male donor in good health and CMV-seronegative. Material for sequencing was PBMCs.

Here the CDR3 DNA reads TGTGCCAGCAGCCCCTTAACTAGCGGGCACACCGGGGAGCTGTTTTTT. As protein: CASSPLTSGHTGELFF. The chain couples TRBV4-2 to TRBJ2-2, with 9 bases fitting TRBD2. V was clipped by 4 bases and J by 3 bases; unmatched bases: 6. Per germline, CDR1 LGHNA and CDR2 YNFKEQ. The CDR3 runs 16 residues.